This T cell receptor (beta chain) emerged from a study of shared clonotypes between healthy human individuals. TCRdb keeps only in-frame clones here, not all; method: immunoSEQ multiplex PCR. The table includes roughly 2.2 million clones, more than 85% detected once. Germline-derived CDR1 and CDR2 are MDHEN and SYDVKM. The CDR3 has 13 amino acids. Trimming shortened V by 6 bases and J by 6 bases, and 11 bases separated the two germline ends. The sequencing input was naive CD4+ T cells from PBMCs. The subset denotes: CD45RA+ positively selected. The chain is built from TRBV28 and TRBJ2-2; D is possibly TRBD1 (6 bases). The sequence derives from a man aged 18 to 30 in good health. Some clones in this sample may be carry-over from other donors' samples. The CDR3 DNA sequence: TGTGCCAGCAGATCAGGGGTCCCCGGGGAGCTGTTTTTT. It specifies CASRSGVPGELFF.